This T cell receptor (beta chain) was retrieved from a study of blood T cell repertoires in COVID-19. Overall study: The United States, Italy and Spain supplied acute and convalescent COVID-19 samples.

The CDR3 totals 18 residues. Germline values: CDR1 KGHDR, CDR2 SFDVKD. V was clipped by 4 bases and J by 0 bases; unmatched bases: 11. As processed by the authors: Reference gene primer amplification gave estimated nucleated cell counts. Libraries were prepared by immunoSEQ multiplex PCR; TCRdb keeps only in-frame clonotypes and omits some of them. V and J calls and clone size follow that table, whereas D and trimming were derived from the DNA. The data show fewer than 350,000 clones, around 90% seen once. V and J are TRBV24-1 and TRBJ2-7; 10 bases are a match to TRBD2. The sample consisted of PBMCs or T cells enriched from blood (not recorded which). The sequence was obtained from a man aged 55 to 69 who had recovered from COVID-19. The CDR3 bases are TGTGCCACCAGTGACACGACTAGCGGGCCTCCCCGCTCCTACGAGCAGTACTTC. Its protein product is CATSDTTSGPPRSYEQYF.